Listed below are T cell receptor beta chains from one sample, sequenced in a study of blood T cell repertoires in COVID-19. Assay used: immunoSEQ multiplex PCR; TCRdb lists only in-frame clones, some missing. In the table there are about 130,000 clones, 75% to 90% of which are singletons. Sequences were obtained from peripheral blood. Source of these receptors: a man between 65 and 85 years old with acute or convalescent COVID-19. The CDR3 runs from the conserved cysteine through the conserved F or W. Not all rows give a size; the values are once, few, many and, for expanded clones, a class.

length	V	J	size	CDR3
18	TRBV5-5	TRBJ2-4	-	CASSLGLAGGIFKNIQYF
14	TRBV6-2/TRBV6-3	TRBJ1-5	once	CASSPDSSNQPQHF
13	TRBV6-1	TRBJ1-2	-	CASSETGHYGYTF
15	TRBV2	TRBJ2-3	-	CASSQGAHRTDTQYF
15	TRBV4-1	TRBJ2-5	-	CASPGLAGPQETQYF
17	TRBV5-4	TRBJ2-7	-	CASSLGVAGGLSYEQYF
13	TRBV5-1	TRBJ1-1	-	CASSRGDNTEAFF
14	TRBV6-5	TRBJ2-5	few	CATPPGTSQETQYF
15	TRBV7-2	TRBJ2-1	-	CASSLTGGSYNEQFF
14	TRBV18	TRBJ1-1	once	CASSPRRVRTEAFF
17	TRBV5-1	TRBJ1-6	-	CASSLRRDGGRNSPLHF
18	TRBV4-2	TRBJ2-1	-	CASSQDLYTESSYNEQFF
16	TRBV9	TRBJ2-2	-	CASSLTWEGDTGELFF
16	TRBV5-1	TRBJ2-3	few	CASSTGTSGVGDTQYF
13	TRBV10-3	TRBJ2-1	-	CASGTGVLNEQFF
13	TRBV28	TRBJ2-3	-	CATAGGGTDTQYF
15	TRBV5-6	TRBJ1-6	-	CASSGGGHPNSPLHF